These 26 T cell receptor beta chains originate from one sample sequenced in a study of human CD8 memory T cell subsets. A UMI-labeled 5' RACE approach was the method that produced the TCR beta libraries. TCRdb reprocessed the 5' RACE reads, with one entry per CDR3 protein and no DNA. In total, the table holds roughly 17,000 distinct CDR3 sequences. The sample consisted of CD8+ stem-like memory T cells (TSCM and TCM) sorted from PBMCs. Subset given: stem-like memory CD8 T cells (TSTEM), CCR7+ PD-1- TIGIT-. The receptors originated from a human donor in good health.

CDR3 protein: CATAGLAREQYF. The chain carries TRBV6-2 or TRBV6-3 and TRBJ2-7; TCRdb lists TRBD2, though no DNA is available to test this call. From germline, CDR1 is MNHEY and CDR2 SVGEGT. The CDR3 runs to 12 residues.

The V gene is TRBV5-4, the J gene TRBJ2-5; the TCRdb D gene call, TRBD2, has no DNA to confirm it. Germline CDR1 is SGHNT and CDR2 is YYREEE (reference sequence). The CDR3 sequence is 15 residues long. The CDR3 sequence is CASSTLTGRGETQYF.

The genes are TRBV6-2 or TRBV6-3 and TRBJ2-1; TCRdb designates TRBD1, a call that cannot be tested without DNA. Per germline, CDR1 MNHEY and CDR2 SVGEGT. The CDR3 is 17 amino acids. Here the CDR3 reads CASSTLYRDRDYDEQFF.

This chain joins TRBV29-1 and TRBJ1-4; TCRdb selects TRBD1, and the lack of DNA leaves this call unchecked. The germline V gene encodes CDR1 SQVTM and CDR2 ANQGSEA. The length of the CDR3 is 15 residues. The chain's CDR3 is CSVTLNRGSREKLFF. The whole variable domain, remainder taken from reference TRBV29-1 and TRBJ1-4, is SAVISQKPSRDICQRGTSLTIQCQVDSQVTMMFWYRQQPGQSLTLIATANQGSEATYESGFVIDKFPISRPNLTFSTLTVSNMSPEDSSIYLCSVTLNRGSREKLFFGSGTQLSVL.

The gene calls are TRBV4-1 and TRBJ2-3; TCRdb's assignment of TRBD1 cannot be checked, as there is no DNA. In germline, CDR1 is MGHRA, CDR2 YSYEKL. The CDR3 contains 15 residues. The CDR3 region is CASSQVRGSTDTQYF.

The V gene is TRBV6-6, the J gene TRBJ1-6; the D call of TRBD1 rests on TCRdb alone, since no DNA is present to check it. Germline lookup yields CDR1 MNHNY and CDR2 SVGAGI (reference sequence). The CDR3 extends over 14 amino acids. The CDR3: CASSPDRVYSPLHF.

In terms of frequency, this clonotype is medium-sized. The chain carries TRBV29-1 and TRBJ1-2. Per germline, CDR1 SQVTM and CDR2 ANQGSEA. The CDR3 has 13 amino acids. CDR3 amino acids: CSATTLSNYGYTF.

The V gene is TRBV19, the J gene TRBJ1-1; TCRdb's D gene call, TRBD1, goes unchecked for lack of DNA. CDR1 and CDR2 (germline): LNHDA, SQIVND (reference sequence). The CDR3 totals 11 residues. CDR3 amino acids: CASSPGTEAFF.

V and J are TRBV2 and TRBJ1-2. The CDR3 contains 17 residues. From germline, CDR1 is SNHLY and CDR2 FYNNEI. CDR3 residues: CASRAAPFTWEAYGYTF.

The chain joins TRBV2 to TRBJ2-7; TCRdb returns TRBD1, unconfirmable since there is no DNA. Germline V gene sequence: CDR1 SNHLY, CDR2 FYNNEI. The CDR3 sequence is 14 residues long. The CDR3 spells CASSAGTGAYEQYF.

The chain has TRBV28 and TRBJ1-5. Germline CDR1 reads MDHEN; CDR2 reads SYDVKM. The CDR3 loop spans 17 amino acids. The chain's CDR3 is CASTSTAAGRSNQPQHF.

The chain employs TRBV10-2 and TRBJ2-7; with no DNA, the TCRdb D assignment of TRBD1 cannot be verified. The CDR3 is 13 amino acids. Germline CDR1 WSHSY, CDR2 SAAADI. Here the CDR3 reads CATQGQGGYEQYF.

The chain combines TRBV7-8 with TRBJ2-3; checking the TCRdb D call of TRBD2 is not possible without DNA. The CDR3 is made up of 15 amino acids. CDR1 is SGHVS, CDR2 FQNEAQ, per germline. The CDR3: CASSPLAASTDTQYF.

The rearrangement joins TRBV1 to TRBJ1-1; the D call of TRBD1 rests on TCRdb alone, since no DNA is present to check it. TRBV1 represents a pseudogene. This CDR3 contains 16 residues. The CDR3 loop reads CTSSQDLAGMNTEAFF.

The genes are TRBV7-9 and TRBJ2-7; with no DNA, the TCRdb D assignment of TRBD1 cannot be verified. This CDR3 is 15 amino acids long. The germline gives CDR1 SEHNR, CDR2 FQNEAQ (reference sequence). The chain's CDR3 is CASSTSSGATYEQYF.

V gene TRBV4-1 combines with J gene TRBJ2-3; the TRBD2 assignment by TCRdb is unverifiable without DNA. The germline V gene has CDR1 MGHRA and CDR2 YSYEKL. CDR3 length: 15 amino acids. This chain's CDR3 is CASSQEARELDTQYF.

The chain carries TRBV24-1 and TRBJ2-1; the TRBD1 assignment by TCRdb is unverifiable without DNA. Per the germline V gene, CDR1 is KGHDR and CDR2 is SFDVKD. This CDR3 contains 17 residues. The CDR3 sequence: CATSDSVGGWTANEQFF.

This sequence joins TRBV7-2 and TRBJ2-5. Germline V gene data show CDR1 as SGHTA and CDR2 as FQGNSA. The CDR3 extends over 15 amino acids. The CDR3: CASSLRRTLQETQYF.

The chain recombines TRBV5-5 with TRBJ2-1; TCRdb picks TRBD1, but there is no DNA to check that call. Germline lookup yields CDR1 SGHKS and CDR2 YYEKEE (reference sequence). The CDR3 is 17 residues long. The chain's CDR3 is CASSLSPGTGEVNEQFF. The full variable domain, in which reference TRBV5-5 and TRBJ2-1 provide the parts outside the CDR3, is DAGVTQSPTHLIKTRGQQVTLRCSPISGHKSVSWYQQVLGQGPQFIFQYYEKEERGRGNFPDRFSARQFPNYSSELNVNALLLGDSALYLCASSLSPGTGEVNEQFFGPGTRLTVL.

This clonotype is called medium-sized based on its frequency. This CDR3 is CSADRGDDNEQFF. V gene TRBV29-1 combines with J gene TRBJ2-1; TCRdb outputs TRBD1, but without DNA this stays unchecked. The CDR3 is 13 residues long. Germline lookup yields CDR1 SQVTM and CDR2 ANQGSEA.

V gene TRBV9 combines with J gene TRBJ2-1; TCRdb's D call of TRBD2 is untestable without DNA. Germline CDR1 and CDR2: SGDLS and YYNGEE. The CDR3 extends over 17 amino acids. CDR3: CASSPVPGLAGVHEQFF.

V and J are TRBV19 and TRBJ2-1; the TRBD2 assignment by TCRdb is unverifiable without DNA. The CDR3 consists of 13 residues. Germline values: CDR1 LNHDA, CDR2 SQIVND (reference sequence). The CDR3 protein is CASSLTSGNEQFF.

The CDR3 protein is CASAGAGAQPQHF. The chain combines TRBV19 with TRBJ1-5; the TCRdb D gene call, TRBD1, has no DNA to confirm it. Germline V gene lookup returns CDR1 LNHDA and CDR2 SQIVND (reference sequence). This CDR3 contains 13 residues.

The CDR3 spells CASSRRFGGGTSSTDTQYF. The V and J genes are TRBV4-2 and TRBJ2-3; TCRdb's D gene call, TRBD2, goes unchecked for lack of DNA. The V gene's germline CDR1 is LGHNA and CDR2 YNFKEQ. There are 19 residues in the CDR3.

This clonotype is labeled medium-sized based on frequency. The chain employs TRBV28 and TRBJ2-7; TCRdb's D gene call, TRBD1, goes unchecked for lack of DNA. CDR1 and CDR2 from the germline V gene are MDHEN and SYDVKM. CDR3 length equals 13 residues. The CDR3 protein is CASAHRGRFEQYF.

The rearrangement uses TRBV28 and TRBJ2-1. Germline CDR1 is MDHEN and CDR2 is SYDVKM. The CDR3 extends over 14 amino acids. CDR3: CASSASFAYNEQFF.